This TCR beta chain was documented in a study of early T cells in non-severe SARS-CoV-2 infection. MiXCR, applied by TCRdb to the 5' RACE reads, yields one record per CDR3 protein. The table has about 92,000 distinct CDR3 sequences, 16% seen once. Germline loops: CDR1 SGHAT, CDR2 FQNNGV. The CDR3 is 15 amino acids. Trimming took 3 bases from V and 6 from J, leaving 15 bases between them. Sequencing input: whole blood. The chain uses TRBV11-2 and TRBJ2-1, with D perhaps given as TRBD1 or TRBD2 (5 bases each). The TCR originated in an adult who was a healthcare worker with PCR-confirmed SARS-CoV-2 infection or an uninfected control (not recorded which). CDR3 DNA: TGTGCCAGCAGCTTCAGGGACGGTGCCTGCAATGAGCAGTTCTTC. Protein sequence: CASSFRDGACNEQFF.